The 18 T cell receptor beta chains below all came from one sample that was sequenced in a study of blood T cells in healthy people across ages. The use of a sample-barcoded 5' primer and a J-beta primer mix characterized a second PCR of roughly 6 to 11 cycles. Via MiXCR, TCRdb re-called the 5' RACE reads, giving one row per CDR3 protein. The data show 650,000 to 700,000 distinct CDR3 sequences, approximately 52% seen once. Sequencing used blood. The receptors derive from a woman older than 75 in good health.

This clonotype was counted many times. This sequence joins TRBV12-3 or TRBV12-4 and TRBJ1-2; D may be TRBD1 (6 bases). The CDR3 is 14 amino acids. V lost 3 bases and J 3 bases, leaving 11 bases between the germline ends. DNA of the CDR3: TGTGCCAGCAGTTTTGGAGCAGGGGACTATGGCTACACCTTC. Protein: CASSFGAGDYGYTF.

This clonotype was recorded at least ten times. The gene calls are TRBV9 and TRBJ2-5, with a possible D match to TRBD2 (5 bases). The germline V gene has CDR1 SGDLS and CDR2 YYNGEE. The CDR3 loop spans 16 amino acids. Trimming cost V 1 base and J 5 bases, with 18 bases left between them. CDR3 DNA sequence: TGTGCCAGCAGCGTAAGGGAGTTGGGCGGCCGCGAGACCCAGTACTTC. Protein product: CASSVRELGGRETQYF.

This chain connects TRBV20-1 to TRBJ2-5, with 11 bases lining up with TRBD2. The CDR3 contains 13 residues. Germline V gene lookup returns CDR1 DFQATT and CDR2 SNEGSKA (reference sequence). V trimming: 6 bases; J trimming: 5 bases; junction bases outside the gene matches: 5. CDR3 loop: CSARRTSGETQYF. CDR3 DNA: TGCAGTGCGCGGAGGACTAGCGGGGAGACCCAGTACTTC.

This clonotype was seen more than once but under ten times. The chain carries TRBV20-1 and TRBJ2-7, with D perhaps assigned TRBD1 or TRBD2 (7 bases each). CDR1 is DFQATT, CDR2 SNEGSKA, per germline (reference sequence). With 7 bases removed from V and 2 bases from J, the gap between germline ends came to 18 bases. This CDR3 contains 14 residues. For the CDR3, the DNA is TGCAGTGGAAGGGGGGGACAGTGGCCCTACGAGCAGTACTTC. Protein sequence: CSGRGGQWPYEQYF.

This clonotype was seen just once. The chain links TRBV25-1 to TRBJ2-3; 8 nucleotides line up with TRBD1. Unmatched junction bases numbered 9, after V lost 3 bases and J lost 4 bases. CDR1 is MGHDK, CDR2 SYGVNS, per germline. The length of the CDR3 is 16 residues. DNA of the CDR3: TGTGCCAGCAGTGATCAGACAGGGGTGGTGGCAGATACGCAGTATTTT. Its translation is CASSDQTGVVADTQYF.

The J gene is TRBJ1-1, the V gene TRBV11-2; 11 bases align to TRBD1. CDR1 and CDR2 from the germline V gene are SGHAT and FQNNGV. After removal of 5 bases from V and 0 bases from J, the junction contained 5 bases not matched to a gene. The CDR3 sequence is 16 residues long. CDR3: CASSRGQGGMNTEAFF. CDR3 sequence (DNA): TGTGCCAGCAGCCGGGGACAGGGGGGAATGAACACTGAAGCTTTCTTT.

About this clonotype itself: A much larger clone differs by one base, so this may be a read error. The gene calls are TRBV7-2 and TRBJ2-3; no clear D. V was trimmed by 5 bases and J by 0 bases, leaving 9 bases between them. Germline CDR1 SGHTA, CDR2 FQGNSA. This CDR3 spans 14 amino acids. DNA of the CDR3: TGTGCCAGCAGCGTAGTACGCAGCACAGATACGCAGTATTTT. Amino acids: CASSVVRSTDTQYF. Using reference TRBV7-2 and TRBJ2-3 for the parts outside the CDR3, the full variable domain is GAGVSQSPSNKVTEKGKDVELRCDPISGHTALYWYRQSLGQGLEFLIYFQGNSAPDKSGLPSDRFSAERTGGSVSTLTIQRTQQEDSAVYLCASSVVRSTDTQYFGPGTRLTVL.

The chain carries TRBV2 and TRBJ1-5; 10 nucleotides match TRBD1. The V and J ends lost 7 bases and 4 bases, in that order; junction bases with no gene match: 7. CDR3 size: 15 residues. The germline V gene has CDR1 SNHLY and CDR2 FYNNEI. The CDR3 protein is CASTWTGGDNQPQHF. The CDR3 DNA sequence: TGTGCCAGCACCTGGACAGGGGGAGATAATCAGCCCCAGCATTTT.

CDR3 in DNA: TGTGCCAGCAGCTCACTAACTTCGAGCGTTGGGGCCAACGTCCTGACTTTC. Amino acid sequence: CASSSLTSSVGANVLTF. This sequence joins TRBV11-2 and TRBJ2-6, with D unresolved. Deletions cut 4 bases from V and 3 bases from J, with 16 bases between. This CDR3 is built from 17 residues. Germline lookup yields CDR1 SGHAT and CDR2 FQNNGV.

The chain recombines TRBV13 with TRBJ2-2; a possible D gene is TRBD2 (5 bases). Germline loops: CDR1 PRHDT, CDR2 FYEKMQ (reference sequence). This CDR3 has 14 residues. Trimming shortened V by 3 bases and J by 1 base, and 6 bases separated the two germline ends. Written as DNA, the CDR3 is TGTGCCAGCAGCTTGGAGGAGAACACCGGGGAGCTGTTTTTT. Encoded protein: CASSLEENTGELFF.

J is TRBJ2-7 and V is TRBV29-1, with D possibly called TRBD1 or TRBD2 (5 bases each). V lost 7 bases to trimming and J lost 10 bases, with 20 bases between them. The CDR3 sequence is 12 residues long. The V gene's germline CDR1 is SQVTM and CDR2 ANQGSEA. CDR3 amino acids: CSARLAVGAQYF. Here the CDR3 DNA reads TGCAGCGCCCGACTGGCCGTCGGGGCCCAGTACTTC.

As regards this clonotype: The junction differs from germline at one of its ends, possibly a read error. CDR3 sequence: CANSRTGSDGYTF. CDR3 sequence (DNA): TGCGCCAACAGCCGGACAGGGTCGGATGGCTACACCTTC. The rearrangement joins TRBV5-1 to TRBJ1-2, with 8 bases lining up with TRBD1. Germline V gene lookup returns CDR1 SGHRS and CDR2 YFSETQ. The CDR3 consists of 13 residues.

This sequence joins TRBV29-1 and TRBJ2-1, with 10 bases matching TRBD1. Losses at the gene ends were 6 bases for V and 6 bases for J; bases not matched to a gene: 5. Germline CDR1 SQVTM, CDR2 ANQGSEA. The CDR3 has 13 amino acids. As DNA, the CDR3 is TGCAGCGTGGGGCGGACAGGGGGCAATGAGCAGTTCTTC. Protein: CSVGRTGGNEQFF.

The gene calls are TRBV11-3 and TRBJ2-2; 7 bases agree with TRBD1. The junction had 7 bases not matched to a gene; V was cut back by 6 bases and J by 6 bases. CDR1 is SGHNT and CDR2 is YENEEA in the germline V gene. The CDR3 extends over 14 amino acids. The CDR3 protein is CASSSVQGPGELFF. Written as DNA, the CDR3 is TGTGCCAGCAGTTCTGTACAGGGGCCCGGGGAGCTGTTTTTT.

The rearrangement uses TRBV20-1 and TRBJ1-1; D unclear. The CDR3 spans 14 residues. Germline CDR1 reads DFQATT; CDR2 reads SNEGSKA (reference sequence). V dropped 1 base and J dropped 0 bases, with 9 bases sitting between them. The CDR3 sequence: CSARVDGVNTEAFF. CDR3 DNA sequence: TGCAGTGCTAGAGTGGACGGGGTGAACACTGAAGCTTTCTTT.

The V call is TRBV21-1, the J call TRBJ2-7. TRBV21-1 is assigned pseudogene status. The CDR3 covers 13 residues. The CDR3, as DNA: TGTGCCAGCAGCAAACTGTATTTTAGCGAGCAGTACTTC. Its protein product is CASSKLYFSEQYF.

The rearrangement links TRBV6-2 or TRBV6-3 to TRBJ1-6; D is perhaps TRBD1 (5 bases). V shed 0 bases and J shed 10 bases, with 7 bases lying between them. Germline V gives CDR1 MNHEY, CDR2 SVGEGT. The CDR3 is 13 residues long. The CDR3 region has the DNA TGTGCCAGCAGTTACTCCGCAGGGTCACCCCTCCACTTT. It yields the protein CASSYSAGSPLHF.

Concerning this clonotype itself: The germline gene is not matched at one end of the junction; a read error may be the cause. The chain combines TRBV9 with TRBJ1-5; perhaps TRBD1 as D (5 bases). The CDR3 consists of 16 residues. Germline assignment: CDR1 SGDLS and CDR2 YYNGEE. CDR3 region: CASSVGVGGPNQLQHF. In DNA form, the CDR3 reads TGTGCCAGCAGCGTCGGCGTCGGGGGACCCAATCAGCTCCAGCATTTT.